This T cell receptor beta chain was sequenced for a study of patients and donors after allogeneic stem cell transplantation. TCRdb itself ran the RT-PCR reads through MiXCR, one entry per CDR3 protein. The table records 150,000 to 200,000 distinct CDR3 sequences, about 29% of them present only once. This clonotype has a count of ten or more. The sample taken for sequencing was blood, either unsorted or a sorted T cell fraction (not recorded which). This TCR was recovered from a human donor who was either an allogeneic HSCT recipient or a stem cell or donor lymphocyte infusion donor (not recorded which). It is not recorded whose cells these are; they may come from a transplant donor.

In nucleotides, the CDR3 is TGTGCCAGCAGCCCCTACTCTGGAAACACCATATATTTT. This encodes CASSPYSGNTIYF. The chain has TRBV12-3 or TRBV12-4 and TRBJ1-3; D is ambiguous. Trimming shortened V by 6 bases and J by 0 bases, and 6 bases separated the two germline ends. CDR3 length: 13 residues.